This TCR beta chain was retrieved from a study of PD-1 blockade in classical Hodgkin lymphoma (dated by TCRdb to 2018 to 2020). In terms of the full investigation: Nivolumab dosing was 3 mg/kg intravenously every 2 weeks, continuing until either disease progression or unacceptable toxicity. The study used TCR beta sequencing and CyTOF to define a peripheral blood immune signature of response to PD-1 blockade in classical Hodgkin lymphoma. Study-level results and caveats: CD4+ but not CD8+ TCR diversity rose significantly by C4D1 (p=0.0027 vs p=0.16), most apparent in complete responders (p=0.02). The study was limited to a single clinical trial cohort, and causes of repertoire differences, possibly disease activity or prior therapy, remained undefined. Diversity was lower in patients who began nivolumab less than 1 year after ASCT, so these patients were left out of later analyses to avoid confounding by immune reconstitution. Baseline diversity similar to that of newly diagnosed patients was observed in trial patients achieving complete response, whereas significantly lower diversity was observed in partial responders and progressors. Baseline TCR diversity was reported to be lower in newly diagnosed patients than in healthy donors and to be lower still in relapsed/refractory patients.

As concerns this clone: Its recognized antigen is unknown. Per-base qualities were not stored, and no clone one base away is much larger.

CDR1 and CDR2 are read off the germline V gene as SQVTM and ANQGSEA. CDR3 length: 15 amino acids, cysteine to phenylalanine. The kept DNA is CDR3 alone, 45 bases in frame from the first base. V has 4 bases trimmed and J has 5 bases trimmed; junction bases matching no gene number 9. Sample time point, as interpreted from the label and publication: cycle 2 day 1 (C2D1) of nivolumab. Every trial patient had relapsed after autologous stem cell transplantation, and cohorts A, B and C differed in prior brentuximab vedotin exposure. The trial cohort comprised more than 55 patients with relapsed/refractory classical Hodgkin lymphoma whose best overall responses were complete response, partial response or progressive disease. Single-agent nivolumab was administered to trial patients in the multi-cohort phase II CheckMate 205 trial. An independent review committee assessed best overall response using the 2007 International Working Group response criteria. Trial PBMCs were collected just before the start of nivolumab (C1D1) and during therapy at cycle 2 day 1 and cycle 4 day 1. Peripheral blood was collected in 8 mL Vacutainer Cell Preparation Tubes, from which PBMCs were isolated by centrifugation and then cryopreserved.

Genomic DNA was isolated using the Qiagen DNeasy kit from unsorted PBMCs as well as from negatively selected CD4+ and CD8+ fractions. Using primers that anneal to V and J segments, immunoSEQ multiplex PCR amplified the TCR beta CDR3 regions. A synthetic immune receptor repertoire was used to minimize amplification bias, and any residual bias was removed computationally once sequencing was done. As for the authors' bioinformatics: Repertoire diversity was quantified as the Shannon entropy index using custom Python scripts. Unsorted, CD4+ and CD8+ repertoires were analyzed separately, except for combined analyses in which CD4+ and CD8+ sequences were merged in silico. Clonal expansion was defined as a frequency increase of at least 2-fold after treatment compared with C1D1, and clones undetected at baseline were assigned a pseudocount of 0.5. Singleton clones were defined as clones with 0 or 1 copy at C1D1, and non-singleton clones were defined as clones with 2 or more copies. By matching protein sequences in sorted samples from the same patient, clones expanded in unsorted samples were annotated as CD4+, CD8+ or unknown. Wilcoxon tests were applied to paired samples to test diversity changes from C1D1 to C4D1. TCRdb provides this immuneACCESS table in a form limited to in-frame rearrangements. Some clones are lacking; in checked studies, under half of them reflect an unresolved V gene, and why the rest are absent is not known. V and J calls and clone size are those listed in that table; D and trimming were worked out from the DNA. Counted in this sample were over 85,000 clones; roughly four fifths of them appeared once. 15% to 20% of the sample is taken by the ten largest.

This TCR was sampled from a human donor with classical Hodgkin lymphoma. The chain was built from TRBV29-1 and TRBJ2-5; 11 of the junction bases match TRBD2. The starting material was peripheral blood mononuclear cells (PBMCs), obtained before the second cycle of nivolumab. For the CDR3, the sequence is CSVGGLAGGGETQYF. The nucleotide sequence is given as TGCAGCGTTGGAGGCCTAGCGGGAGGTGGTGAGACCCAGTACTTC.